The subject of this entry is one T cell receptor (beta chain). Trimming stripped 3 bases from V and 5 bases from J, with 13 bases between. Germline-derived CDR1 and CDR2 are LGHDT and YNNKEL (reference sequence). The CDR3 has 14 residues. These data are taken from a study of blood T cell repertoires in COVID-19. Data came from immunoSEQ multiplex PCR; TCRdb stores just in-frame clones and leaves some out. The sample has about 81,000 clones, about 89% seen once; the top ten hold roughly 1%. Input material: PBMCs or T cells enriched from blood (not recorded which). The sequence came from a woman aged 50 to 60 with acute COVID-19. The chain couples TRBV3-1 (or the pseudogene TRBV3-2) to TRBJ1-2; D unresolved. CDR3 nucleotides: TGTGCCAGCAGCCATATGGCCGCAGGATATGGCTACACCTTC. Translating gives CASSHMAAGYGYTF.